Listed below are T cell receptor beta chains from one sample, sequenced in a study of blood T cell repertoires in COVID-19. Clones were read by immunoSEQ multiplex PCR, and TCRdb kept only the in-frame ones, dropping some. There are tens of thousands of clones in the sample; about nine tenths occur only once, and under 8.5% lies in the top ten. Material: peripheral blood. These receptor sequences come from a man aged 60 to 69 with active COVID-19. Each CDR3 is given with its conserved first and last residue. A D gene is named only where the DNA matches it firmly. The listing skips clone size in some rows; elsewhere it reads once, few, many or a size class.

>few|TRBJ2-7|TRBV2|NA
CATEGRGVSYEQYF
TGTGCCACCGAGGGCAGGGGCGTTTCCTACGAGCAGTACTTC
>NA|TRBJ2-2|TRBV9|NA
CASSALRNTGELFF
TGTGCCAGCAGCGCACTAAGGAACACCGGGGAGCTGTTTTTT
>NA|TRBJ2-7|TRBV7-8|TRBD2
CASSPRTSGEQYF
TGTGCCAGCAGCCCTAGGACTAGCGGAGAGCAGTACTTC
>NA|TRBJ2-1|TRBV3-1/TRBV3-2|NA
CASSRAGSYNEQFF
TGTGCCAGCAGCAGAGCGGGTTCCTACAATGAGCAGTTCTTC
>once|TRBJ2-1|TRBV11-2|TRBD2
CASSLGGSSYNEQFF
TGTGCCAGCAGCTTAGGCGGGAGTTCCTACAATGAGCAGTTCTTC
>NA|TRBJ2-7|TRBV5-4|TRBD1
CASSLEGASYEQYF
TGTGCCAGCAGCTTGGAGGGGGCCTCCTACGAGCAGTACTTC
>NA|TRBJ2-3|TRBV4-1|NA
CASSQGWTGVGTDTQYF
TGCGCCAGCAGCCAAGGGTGGACGGGAGTGGGGACAGATACGCAGTATTTT
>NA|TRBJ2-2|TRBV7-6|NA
CASREPGQNTGELFF
TGTGCCAGCAGGGAACCGGGACAAAACACCGGGGAGCTGTTTTTT
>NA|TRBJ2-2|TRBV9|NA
CASSVVQAGELFF
TGTGCCAGCAGCGTAGTACAGGCGGGGGAGCTGTTTTTT
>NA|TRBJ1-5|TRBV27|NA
CASSSILGLYSNQPQHF
TGTGCCAGCAGTAGTATTCTGGGACTGTATAGCAATCAGCCCCAGCATTTT
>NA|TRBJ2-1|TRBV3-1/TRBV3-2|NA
CASSHGSPGVNEQFF
TGTGCCAGCAGCCATGGGAGCCCCGGCGTCAATGAGCAGTTCTTC
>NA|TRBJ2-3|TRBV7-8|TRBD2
CASSLMTSGSTDTQYF
TGTGCCAGCAGCTTGATGACTAGCGGGAGCACAGATACGCAGTATTTT
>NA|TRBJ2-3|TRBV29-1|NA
CSSWQGTDTQYF
TGCAGCTCTTGGCAGGGCACAGATACGCAGTATTTT
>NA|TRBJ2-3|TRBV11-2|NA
CASSLEGAWDTQYF
TGTGCCAGCAGCTTAGAAGGGGCCTGGGATACGCAGTATTTT
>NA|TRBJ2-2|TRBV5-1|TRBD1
CASSRTGTGELFF
TGCGCCAGCAGCAGGACAGGGACCGGGGAGCTGTTTTTT